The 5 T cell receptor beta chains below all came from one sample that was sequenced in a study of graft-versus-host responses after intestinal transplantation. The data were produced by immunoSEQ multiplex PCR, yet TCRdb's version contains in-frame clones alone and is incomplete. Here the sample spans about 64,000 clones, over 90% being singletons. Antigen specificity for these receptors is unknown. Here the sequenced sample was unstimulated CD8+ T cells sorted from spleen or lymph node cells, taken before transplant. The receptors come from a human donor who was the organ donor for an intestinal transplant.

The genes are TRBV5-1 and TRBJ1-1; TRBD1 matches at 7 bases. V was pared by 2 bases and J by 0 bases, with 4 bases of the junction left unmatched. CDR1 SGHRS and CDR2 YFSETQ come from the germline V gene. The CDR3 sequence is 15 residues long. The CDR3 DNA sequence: TGCGCCAGCAGCTTCGGGACAGCTTTGAACACTGAAGCTTTCTTT. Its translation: CASSFGTALNTEAFF.

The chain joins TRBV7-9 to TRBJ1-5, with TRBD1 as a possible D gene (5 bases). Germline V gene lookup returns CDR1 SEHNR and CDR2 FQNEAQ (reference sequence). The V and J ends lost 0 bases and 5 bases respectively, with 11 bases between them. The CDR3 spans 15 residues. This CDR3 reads CASSLAGGEDQPQHF. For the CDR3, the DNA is TGTGCCAGCAGCTTAGCAGGAGGGGAGGATCAGCCCCAGCATTTT.

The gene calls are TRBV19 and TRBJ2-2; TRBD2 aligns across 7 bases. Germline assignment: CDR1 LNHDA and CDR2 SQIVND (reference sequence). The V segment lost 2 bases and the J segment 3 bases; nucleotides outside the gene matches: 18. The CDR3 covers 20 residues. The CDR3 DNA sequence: TGTGCCAGTAGTATATTTCCAACCGTGGGGAGGGTAGGTGACACCGGGGAGCTGTTTTTT. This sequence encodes CASSIFPTVGRVGDTGELFF.

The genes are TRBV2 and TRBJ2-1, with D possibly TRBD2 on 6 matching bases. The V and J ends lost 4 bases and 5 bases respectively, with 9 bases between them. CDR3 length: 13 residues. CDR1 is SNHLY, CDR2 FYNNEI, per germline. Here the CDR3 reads CASSVGTDNEQFF. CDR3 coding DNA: TGTGCCAGCAGTGTAGGGACTGACAATGAGCAGTTCTTC.

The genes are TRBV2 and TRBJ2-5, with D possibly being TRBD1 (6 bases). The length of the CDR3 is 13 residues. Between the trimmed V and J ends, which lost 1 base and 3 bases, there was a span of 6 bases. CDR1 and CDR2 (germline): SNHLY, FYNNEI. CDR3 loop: CASSEGTEETQYF. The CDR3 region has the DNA TGTGCCAGCAGTGAAGGGACAGAAGAGACCCAGTACTTC.